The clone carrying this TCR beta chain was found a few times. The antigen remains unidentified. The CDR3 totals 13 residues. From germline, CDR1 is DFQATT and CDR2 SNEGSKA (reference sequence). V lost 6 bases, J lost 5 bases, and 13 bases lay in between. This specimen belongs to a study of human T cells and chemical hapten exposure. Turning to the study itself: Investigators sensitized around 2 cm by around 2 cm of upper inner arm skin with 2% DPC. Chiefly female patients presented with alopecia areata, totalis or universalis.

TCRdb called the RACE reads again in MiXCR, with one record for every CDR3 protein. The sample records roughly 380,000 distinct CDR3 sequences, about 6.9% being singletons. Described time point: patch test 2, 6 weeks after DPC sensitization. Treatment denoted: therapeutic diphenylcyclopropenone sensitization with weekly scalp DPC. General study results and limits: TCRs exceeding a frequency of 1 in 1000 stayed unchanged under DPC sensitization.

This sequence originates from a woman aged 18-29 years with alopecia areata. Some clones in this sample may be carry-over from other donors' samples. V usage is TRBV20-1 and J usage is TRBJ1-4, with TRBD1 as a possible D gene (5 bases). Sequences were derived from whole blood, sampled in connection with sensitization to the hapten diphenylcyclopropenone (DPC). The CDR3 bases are TGCAGTGCCCCAGGGCGGGAGAATGAAAAACTGTTTTTT. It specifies CSAPGRENEKLFF.